This T cell receptor (beta chain) comes out of a study of T cell repertoires in cytomegalovirus infection. Study-level background: Well-studied HLA-B-restricted epitopes and recently identified HLA-C-restricted epitopes of CMV were both used in the study. Public TCR beta signature analysis indicated the presence of both CMV infection and matching HLA type.

TCRdb processed the reads anew with MiXCR; each CDR3 protein has one entry. The sample includes some 590,000 distinct CDR3 sequences, approximately 40% of them seen just once. This clonotype occurred a few times. Antigen unknown. The receptor comes from a human donor in good health (CMV status not recorded). Some clones in this sample may be carry-over from other donors' samples. Sequenced material: cultured PBMCs, taken from culture after CMV antigen stimulation.

CDR3 loop: CASSLGAGGLTDTQYF. DNA for the CDR3: TGTGCCAGCAGCTTAGGAGCGGGGGGGCTCACAGATACGCAGTATTTT. V usage is TRBV7-8 and J usage is TRBJ2-3, with TRBD2 identical over 10 bases. From germline, CDR1 is SGHVS and CDR2 FQNEAQ. Trimming took 1 base from V and 2 from J; bases not matched to a gene: 3. This CDR3 is built from 16 residues.